These 14 T cell receptor beta chains originate from one sample sequenced in a study of CD8 T cells in ankylosing spondylitis. TCRdb independently ran MiXCR on the 5' RACE reads; one entry per CDR3 protein. The sample contains 130,000 or so distinct CDR3 sequences, roughly 7.3% of which appear only once. The sequenced sample was blood, either unsorted or a sorted T cell fraction (not recorded which). The receptors were sampled from a male donor with ankylosing spondylitis or in good health (not recorded which).

V gene TRBV9 combines with J gene TRBJ2-1, with 8 bases lining up with TRBD2. The CDR3 length is 14 residues. The V and J ends lost 4 bases and 5 bases, in that order; junction bases with no gene match: 5. Germline V gene sequence: CDR1 SGDLS, CDR2 YYNGEE. CDR3: CASSISGVNNEQFF. CDR3 nucleotide sequence: TGTGCCAGCAGCATTAGCGGGGTTAACAATGAGCAGTTCTTC.

This clonotype appeared many times. V is TRBV28 and J is TRBJ2-3, with a tentative D call TRBD1 (5 bases). The V gene lost 1 base and the J gene lost 0 bases, with 14 bases spanning the gap. Germline values: CDR1 MDHEN, CDR2 SYDVKM. This CDR3 comprises 17 residues. CDR3 loop: CASSLYRGDTSTDTQYF. For the CDR3, the DNA is TGTGCCAGCAGTTTATATAGGGGTGATACTAGCACAGATACGCAGTATTTT.

This clonotype has at least ten counts. The chain carries TRBV6-4 and TRBJ1-1; tentatively, D is TRBD1 (5 bases). Germline lookup yields CDR1 MRHNA and CDR2 SNTAGT. Trimming took off 6 bases at V and 3 bases at J, with 20 bases between the two ends. This CDR3 contains 16 residues. The DNA for the CDR3 is TGTGCCAGCAGACCAACGAGCGGGGCCGGGGACACTGAAGCTTTCTTT. This sequence encodes CASRPTSGAGDTEAFF.

This clonotype occurred a few times. The V call is TRBV28, the J call TRBJ1-2; 10 bases agree with TRBD1. V trimming: 5 bases; J trimming: 4 bases; junction bases outside the gene matches: 7. CDR1 is MDHEN and CDR2 is SYDVKM in the germline V gene. The CDR3 has 15 amino acids. The DNA for the CDR3 is TGTGCCAGCAGTCCGGGACAGGGGAAACCCTATGGCTACACCTTC. This codes for CASSPGQGKPYGYTF.

This clonotype was counted ten times or more. The chain links TRBV5-1 to TRBJ2-3, with 7 nucleotides matching TRBD2. CDR3 length: 15 residues. Germline V gene sequence: CDR1 SGHRS, CDR2 YFSETQ. The V gene end was trimmed by 10 bases and the J gene end by 4 bases; junction bases not matched to a gene: 15. The CDR3 coding sequence is TGCGCCGGATCACCGGGACTACCGGGGGCAGATACGCAGTATTTT. Translated, it gives CAGSPGLPGADTQYF.

V usage is TRBV20-1 and J usage is TRBJ2-1; 7 bases agree with TRBD1. CDR1 DFQATT and CDR2 SNEGSKA come from the germline V gene (reference sequence). The CDR3 extends over 15 amino acids. The V segment lost 6 bases and the J segment 1 base; nucleotides outside the gene matches: 9. The CDR3 DNA reads as TGCAGTGCGGTCGACAGGGAGCGGTCCTACAATGAGCAGTTCTTC. It yields the protein CSAVDRERSYNEQFF.

This clonotype was recorded many times. The chain carries TRBV12-3 or TRBV12-4 and TRBJ2-2; 8 nucleotides agree with TRBD1. The CDR3 extends over 14 amino acids. V shed 6 bases, J shed 1 base, and the junction held 1 base outside the gene matches. CDR3 region: CASRGTGNTGELFF. CDR3 nucleotides: TGTGCCAGCAGGGGGACAGGGAACACCGGGGAGCTGTTTTTT.

At least ten counts were recorded for this clonotype. The chain joins TRBV14 to TRBJ1-6; TRBD1 agrees at 8 bases. CDR1 and CDR2 from the germline V gene are SGHDN and FVKESK. The CDR3 is 15 amino acids. V lost 3 bases, J lost 8 bases, and 6 bases stayed unmatched. The CDR3 nucleotides are TGTGCCAGCAGCCAGGACAGGGCGATTGATTCACCCCTCCACTTT. This codes for CASSQDRAIDSPLHF.

The sample holds many counts of this clonotype. V gene TRBV20-1 combines with J gene TRBJ2-1; 11 bases are a match to TRBD2. The germline CDR1 and CDR2 sequences are DFQATT and SNEGSKA (reference sequence). V lost 0 bases and J lost 8; bases outside the gene matches: 9. This CDR3 has 16 amino acids. CDR3 residues: CSARDTTSGAWDEQFF. The DNA for the CDR3 is TGCAGTGCTAGAGATACGACTAGCGGGGCCTGGGATGAGCAGTTCTTC.

This clonotype was observed many times. The V and J genes are TRBV6-2 or TRBV6-3 and TRBJ2-7, with a possible D match to TRBD1 (7 bases). Trimming stripped 9 bases from V and 4 bases from J, with 19 bases between. The germline gives CDR1 MNHEY, CDR2 SVGEGT. CDR3 length: 14 residues. The CDR3 protein is CARKTAGQRYEQYF. CDR3 DNA sequence: TGTGCCAGAAAGACCGCGGGACAGCGATACGAGCAGTACTTC.

This clonotype was picked up many times. The rearrangement uses TRBV12-3 or TRBV12-4 and TRBJ2-2; 10 bases match TRBD1. The CDR3 runs to 16 residues. V dropped 4 bases and J dropped 4; count of bases not matched to a gene: 6. The CDR3 coding sequence is TGTGCCAGCAGTTCGGGACAGGGGACGGGCACCGGGGAGCTGTTTTTT. This sequence encodes CASSSGQGTGTGELFF.

There are many counts of this clonotype. The chain joins TRBV20-1 to TRBJ1-1; 10 bases agree with TRBD1. The germline V gene encodes CDR1 DFQATT and CDR2 SNEGSKA (reference sequence). V shed 3 bases, J shed 0 bases, and the junction held 7 bases outside the gene matches. The CDR3 totals 16 residues. In DNA, the CDR3 is TGCAGTGCTAGTGGACAGGGGGACACAATGAACACTGAAGCTTTCTTT. This codes for CSASGQGDTMNTEAFF.

This clonotype was picked up many times. V gene TRBV5-1 combines with J gene TRBJ2-7; 7 nucleotides line up with TRBD1. Germline V gives CDR1 SGHRS, CDR2 YFSETQ. V gave up 2 bases and J gave up 6 bases; unmatched junction bases: 2. The CDR3 has 12 residues. CDR3 bases: TGCGCCAGCAGCTTCTCAGGGGGCGAGCAGTACTTC. The encoded protein is CASSFSGGEQYF. Full variable domain (outside the CDR3, taken from reference TRBV5-1 and TRBJ2-7): KAGVTQTPRYLIKTRGQQVTLSCSPISGHRSVSWYQQTPGQGLQFLFEYFSETQRNKGNFPGRFSGRQFSNSRSEMNVSTLELGDSALYLCASSFSGGEQYFGPGTRLTVT.

This clonotype appeared many times. V and J are TRBV5-1 and TRBJ2-7; 9 bases align to TRBD1. CDR3 length: 17 amino acids. The V and J ends lost 4 bases and 2 bases, in that order; junction bases with no gene match: 13. Germline assignment: CDR1 SGHRS and CDR2 YFSETQ. CDR3 sequence reads: CASSLRPGTGNPYEQYF. CDR3 nucleotide sequence: TGCGCCAGCAGCCTACGTCCCGGGACAGGGAACCCCTACGAGCAGTACTTC.